The source of this T cell receptor (beta chain) is a study of HIV-infected children after antiretroviral therapy interruption. On the study more broadly: Most participating children were previously exposed to EBV and CMV. Samples from the continuous-treatment group were taken at weeks 0, 48 and 150. Findings and limits, study-wide: Naive CD4+ Gini coefficient rose by interruption end, suggesting clonal expansion.

As for treatment: PENTA 11 planned treatment interruption arm or continuous ART arm. Germline V gives CDR1 SEHNR, CDR2 FQNEAQ (reference sequence). Trimming cost V 5 bases and J 2 bases, with 7 bases left between them. CDR3 size: 13 residues. With regard to this clonotype: Its matching antigen is unknown.

The TCR library was built from RNA with a 3' RACE protocol and unique molecular identifiers. TCRdb re-called the 3' RACE reads through MiXCR, storing one row per CDR3 protein. The data show approximately 95,000 distinct CDR3 sequences, less than 7% seen once. The source was CD45RA+ CD4+ T cells from PBMCs, pooled from several time points, collected from a donor given antiretroviral therapy, either interrupted or continuous. Subset here: naive CD4+ CD45RA+ CD45RO- T cells. This rearrangement joins TRBV7-9 to TRBJ2-1; D is uncertain. The origin of this receptor is a pool of human donors with HIV. Here the CDR3 DNA reads TGTGCCAGCAGCCCTGGGACCTACAATGAGCAGTTCTTC. It encodes CASSPGTYNEQFF. Variable domain in full (rest from reference TRBV7-9 and TRBJ2-1): DTGVSQNPRHKITKRGQNVTFRCDPISEHNRLYWYRQTLGQGPEFLTYFQNEAQLEKSRLLSDRFSAERPKGSFSTLEIQRTEQGDSAMYLCASSPGTYNEQFFGPGTRLTVL.